This TCR beta chain originates from a study of cytomegalovirus exposure and HLA in healthy donors. Measured with immunoSEQ multiplex PCR; TCRdb has only the in-frame clones, and not every one. This table holds 280,000 or so clones, approximately 87% found once. General study points: Investigators reported over 150 TCR beta chains as tied to cytomegalovirus. A classifier reportedly called cytomegalovirus status with high sensitivity and specificity.

Comment on this clone: What it binds is not known. The junction and the germline gene differ at one end; a read error may be behind it.

The germline V gene encodes CDR1 SSHAT and CDR2 FNYEAQ (reference sequence). This CDR3 has 13 amino acids. The sequence derives from a young woman in good health and CMV-seronegative. Sequenced material: PBMCs. The chain uses TRBV7-7 and TRBJ2-7; D possibly corresponds to TRBD2 (5 bases). This CDR3 is CASSLGGEGEQYF. The CDR3 nucleotides read TGTGCTAGCAGCTTAGGAGGTGAGGGCGAGCAGTACTTC.